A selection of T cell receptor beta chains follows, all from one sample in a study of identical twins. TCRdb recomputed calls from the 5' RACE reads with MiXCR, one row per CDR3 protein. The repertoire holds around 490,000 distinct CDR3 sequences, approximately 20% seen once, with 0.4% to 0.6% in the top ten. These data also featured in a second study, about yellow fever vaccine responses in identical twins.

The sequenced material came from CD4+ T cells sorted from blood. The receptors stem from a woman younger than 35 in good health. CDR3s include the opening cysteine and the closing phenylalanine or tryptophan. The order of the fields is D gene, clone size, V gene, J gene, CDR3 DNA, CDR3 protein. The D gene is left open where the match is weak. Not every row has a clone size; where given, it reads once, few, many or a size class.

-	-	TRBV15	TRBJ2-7	TGTGCCACCGCGGTCCAGCTCGGAGAATACGAGCAGTACTTC	CATAVQLGEYEQYF
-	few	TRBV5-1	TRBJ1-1	TGCGCCAGCAGCTTGGAGGTGGACACTGAAGCTTTCTTT	CASSLEVDTEAFF
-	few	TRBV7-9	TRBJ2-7	TGTGCCAGCAGCTCGGGACTCCTCTACGAGCAGTACTTC	CASSSGLLYEQYF
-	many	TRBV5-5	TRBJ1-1	TGTGCCAGCAGCTTGGATGGGAGGAACACTGAAGCTTTCTTT	CASSLDGRNTEAFF
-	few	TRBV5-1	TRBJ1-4	TGCGCCAGCAGCTTGGACGGGGCTAATGAAAAACTGTTTTTT	CASSLDGANEKLFF
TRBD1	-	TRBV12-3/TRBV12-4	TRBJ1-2	TGCGCCAGCAGCCGGACAGGGTCGATCGGCTACACCTTC	CASSRTGSIGYTF
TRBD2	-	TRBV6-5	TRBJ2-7	TGTGCCAGCAGGTACCCTTCGCGGGAGGCCTCTGAGTACTTC	CASRYPSREASEYF
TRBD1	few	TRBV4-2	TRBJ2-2	TGTGCCAGCAGCCTCCATCTCGGGACAGGGGGTCTCGGGGAGCTGTTTTTT	CASSLHLGTGGLGELFF
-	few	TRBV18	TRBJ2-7	TGTGCCAGCTCACCCGGCTCGACAGTCTCCTACGAGCAGTACTTC	CASSPGSTVSYEQYF
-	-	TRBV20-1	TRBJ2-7	TGCAGTGCAACCGGCCTAAAGAGCTCCTACGAGCAGTACTTC	CSATGLKSSYEQYF
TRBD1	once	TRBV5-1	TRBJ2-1	TGCGCCAGCAGCTCCGACGGGACAGGGATCAATGAGCAGTTCTTC	CASSSDGTGINEQFF
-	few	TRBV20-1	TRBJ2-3	TGCAGTGCCCCTTTATCTGGCGATACGCAGTATTTT	CSAPLSGDTQYF
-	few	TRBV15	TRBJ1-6	TGTGCCACCAGCAGGTCCTCCTATAATTCACCCCTCCACTTT	CATSRSSYNSPLHF
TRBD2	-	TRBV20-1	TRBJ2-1	TGCAGTGCTAGAGATGGGGGTGGCGGGAGGGCCTACAATGAGCAGTTCTTC	CSARDGGGGRAYNEQFF
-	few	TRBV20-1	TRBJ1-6	TGCAGTGCTAGAGGACAGAGGAGCTCCTATAATTCACCCCTCCACTTT	CSARGQRSSYNSPLHF
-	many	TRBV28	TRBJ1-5	TGTGCCAGCACCCTCCTGGCCAGCAATCAGCCCCAGCATTTT	CASTLLASNQPQHF
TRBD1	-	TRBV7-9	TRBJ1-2	TGTGCCAGCAGCTTAGCACAACAGGGGATGGGCTACACCTTC	CASSLAQQGMGYTF
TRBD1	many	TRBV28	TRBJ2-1	TGTGCCAGCAGCCCCGACAGGGTATCCTACAATGAGCAGTTCTTC	CASSPDRVSYNEQFF
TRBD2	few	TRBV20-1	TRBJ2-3	TGCAGTGCTAGCCTAGCGGGAGGGTTGGATACGCAGTATTTT	CSASLAGGLDTQYF
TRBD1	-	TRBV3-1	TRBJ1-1	TGTGCCAGCAGCCAGCAGGGACAGGGGCGAACTGAAGCTTTCTTT	CASSQQGQGRTEAFF
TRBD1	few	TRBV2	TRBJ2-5	TGTGCCAGCAGTCGTGCTGAGGAGGACAGGGGGCTCCAAGAGACCCAGTACTTC	CASSRAEEDRGLQETQYF
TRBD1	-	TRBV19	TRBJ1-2	TGTGCCAGTGTGGGGCCTGACAGGGGGGACTATGGCTACACCTTC	CASVGPDRGDYGYTF
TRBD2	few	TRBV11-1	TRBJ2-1	TGTGCCAGCAGCCGGCACCCTGCTTTGGCGGGAGAGGGAAATGAGCAGTTCTTC	CASSRHPALAGEGNEQFF
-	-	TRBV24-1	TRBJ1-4	TGTGCCACCAGTGTGGCAGGGAATGAAAAACTGTTTTTT	CATSVAGNEKLFF
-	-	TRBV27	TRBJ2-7	TGTGCCAGCAGCACTTATCTCAGGACGGGAAGCTACGAGCAGTACTTC	CASSTYLRTGSYEQYF
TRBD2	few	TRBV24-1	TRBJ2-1	TGTGCCACCAGGGGACTAGCGGGGGGGATGGATAATGAGCAGTTCTTC	CATRGLAGGMDNEQFF
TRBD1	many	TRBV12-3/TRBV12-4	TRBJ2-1	TGTGCCAGCAGTCCCGGACAGGTCGGAATCTGGTTCTTC	CASSPGQVGIWFF
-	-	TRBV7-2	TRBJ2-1	TGTGCCAGCAGCTTAGTTATGAACAATGAGCAGTTCTTC	CASSLVMNNEQFF
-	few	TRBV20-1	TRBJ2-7	TGCAGTGCTAGTTGGCAGGGGTCCTACGAGCAGTACTTC	CSASWQGSYEQYF
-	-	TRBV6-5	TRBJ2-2	TGTGCCAGCCGGATTGAGTCCGGGGAGCTGTTTTTT	CASRIESGELFF
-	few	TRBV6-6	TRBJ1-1	TGTGCCAGCAGTTACGGGCGGGTCACTGAAGCTTTCTTT	CASSYGRVTEAFF
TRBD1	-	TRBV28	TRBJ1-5	TGTGCCAGCAGTTCCTGGACAGGGCCCTATAGCAATCAGCCCCAGCATTTT	CASSSWTGPYSNQPQHF
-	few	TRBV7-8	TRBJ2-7	TGTGCCAGCAGCTTATCTTTTGTGGCAGGGGAGTTCGAGCAGTACTTC	CASSLSFVAGEFEQYF
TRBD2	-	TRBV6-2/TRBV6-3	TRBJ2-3	TGTGCCAGCAGCCCCCCACATTTAGCGGGGGGGCCTCTAGAGAGCAACTTTAGGGAGTATTTT	CASSPPHLAGGPLESNFREYF
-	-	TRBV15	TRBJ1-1	TGTGCCACCAGCAGAGATTTGACTGGGACTGAAGCTTTCTTT	CATSRDLTGTEAFF
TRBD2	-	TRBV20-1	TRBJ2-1	TGCAGTGGGCTAGCGGAGTACAATGAGCAGTTCTTC	CSGLAEYNEQFF
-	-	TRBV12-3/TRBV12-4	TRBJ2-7	TGTGCCAGCAGTTTACAGGGGTCGATTACTTACGAGCAGTACTTC	CASSLQGSITYEQYF
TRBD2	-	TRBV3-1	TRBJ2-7	TGTGCCAGCAGCCGTTCCGGGACTAGCGGCCCAGCCTGGTACTTC	CASSRSGTSGPAWYF
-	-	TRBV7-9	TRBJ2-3	TGTGCCAGCAGCTTATCTCAGGCCTACACAGATACGCAGTATTTT	CASSLSQAYTDTQYF
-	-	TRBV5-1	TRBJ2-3	TGCGCCAGCAGCTTGCCAGAAGATACGCAGTATTTT	CASSLPEDTQYF
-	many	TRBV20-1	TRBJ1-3	TGCAGTGCTAGAGTCGATTGGACCCCCCTCTCTGGAAACACCATATATTTT	CSARVDWTPLSGNTIYF
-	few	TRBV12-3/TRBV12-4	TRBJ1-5	TGTGCCAGCAAAGGGCAGGGGTATCAGCCCCAGCATTTT	CASKGQGYQPQHF
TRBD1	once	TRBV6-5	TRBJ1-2	TGTGCCAGCAGTACAGGGGACAGGTTGGGCTATGGCTACACCTTC	CASSTGDRLGYGYTF
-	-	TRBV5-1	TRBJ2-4	TGCGCCAGCAGCTTAGATGGAGCCAAAAACATTCAGTACTTC	CASSLDGAKNIQYF
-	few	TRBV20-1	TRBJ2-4	TGCAGTGCTAGAGATTATGTAAGGGCCTTAGCCAAAAACATTCAGTACTTC	CSARDYVRALAKNIQYF
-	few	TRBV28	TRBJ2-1	TGTGCCAGCAGTTTAGAGGGGCCCTTGTTGAATGAGCAGTTCTTC	CASSLEGPLLNEQFF
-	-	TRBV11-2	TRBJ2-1	-	CASSLVASGSNVEFF
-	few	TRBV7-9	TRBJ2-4	TGTGCCAGCGAAGATGGAGACATTCAGTACTTC	CASEDGDIQYF
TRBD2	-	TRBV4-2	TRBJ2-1	TGTGCCAGCAGCCTGGGACTAGCGGCTGGCAATGAGCAGTTCTTC	CASSLGLAAGNEQFF
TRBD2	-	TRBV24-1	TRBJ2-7	TGTGCCACCAGTGATTCCCTGACCGGGACTAGCGGGAGGACCGAGCAGTACTTC	CATSDSLTGTSGRTEQYF
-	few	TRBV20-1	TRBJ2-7	TGCAGTGCCCCGAGGGCTAGCGTAAACTACGAGCAGTACTTC	CSAPRASVNYEQYF
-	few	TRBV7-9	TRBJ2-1	TGTGCCAGCAGCCCGGAGGGCTCCTACAATGAGCAGTTCTTC	CASSPEGSYNEQFF
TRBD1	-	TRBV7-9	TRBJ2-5	TGTGCCAGCAGCTTTTCCCCTGACAGGGGCCCAAGGGAGACCCAGTACTTC	CASSFSPDRGPRETQYF